This record looks at one T cell receptor (beta chain) sequence and its context. Antigen: not known. The V and J ends lost 2 bases and 1 base respectively, with 14 bases between them. The CDR3 spans 16 residues. The V gene's germline CDR1 is ENHRY and CDR2 SYGVKD. This sample was taken from a study of T cells in tumors after PD-1 blockade. Study as a whole: During anti-PD-1 treatment, some patients continued daily vismodegib 150 mg. Peripheral blood samples averaged around 40,000 unique clonotypes and some 100,000 templates. Points from the study as a whole: Peripheral recruitment is suggested, as some novel exhausted tumor clones were in pre-treatment blood.

Clones were sequenced by immunoSEQ multiplex PCR, and TCRdb holds only the in-frame ones, with some missing. This table has some 43,000 clones, around 85% appearing once. Material: PBMCs, obtained before anti-PD-1 treatment. V is TRBV10-3 and J is TRBJ1-1, with D maybe TRBD1 (6 bases). The sequence came from a human donor with basal cell carcinoma. This CDR3 is CAISEPRTGRNTEAFF. The DNA of the CDR3 is TGTGCCATCAGTGAGCCCCGTACAGGGCGGAACACTGAAGCTTTCTTT.